The rows below give T cell receptor beta chains drawn from one sample of a study of CD8+ T cells in alopecia areata. Produced via immunoSEQ multiplex PCR; TCRdb's table is partial and in-frame only. The sample carries 150,000 or so clones, 58% recorded once. This specimen consisted of CD4+ T cells sorted from blood, obtained at approximately week 56, from a patient treated with tofacitinib. The receptors were sampled from a human donor with alopecia areata. The CDR3 runs from the conserved cysteine through the conserved F or W. The order of the fields is clone size, D gene, J gene, V gene, CDR3 DNA, CDR3 protein. The D gene is left open where the match is weak. Size values are once, few and many counts, or a class for expanded clones, and some rows have none.

>.|.|TRBJ1-1|TRBV30
TGTGCCTGGAAAAGGGTCGAAGCTTTCTTT
CAWKRVEAFF
>few|TRBD2|TRBJ2-3|TRBV29-1
TGCAGCGTGGCGGGGGTTAGCACAGATACGCAGTATTTT
CSVAGVSTDTQYF
>.|.|TRBJ2-5|TRBV6-1
TGTGCCAGCAGTGAAGGCGAGGTCAGTTACACCTACTCCATTCAAGAGACCCAGTACTTC
CASSEGEVSYTYSIQETQYF
>.|.|TRBJ2-7|TRBV25-1
TGTGCCAGCAGTGCCGGACCTGCCTACGAGCAGTACTTC
CASSAGPAYEQYF
>.|TRBD2|TRBJ2-5|TRBV4-2
TGTGCCAGCAGCCAAGATTTTAGCGGGGGGCCAGAGACCCAGTACTTC
CASSQDFSGGPETQYF
>.|.|TRBJ1-3|TRBV4-2
TGTGCCAGCAGCCAAAGTGGGGGGTGGCTCCTTGGAAACACCATATATTTT
CASSQSGGWLLGNTIYF
>.|.|TRBJ1-6|TRBV19
TGTGCCAGTAGTCCGGTGGCAGGGAATTCACCCCTCCACTTT
CASSPVAGNSPLHF
>.|.|TRBJ2-1|TRBV10-3
TGTGCCATCAGTGAGCCCCCACAGGAGTACAATGAGCAGTTCTTC
CAISEPPQEYNEQFF
>.|.|TRBJ1-2|TRBV29-1
TGCAGCGTTGGACCCCGACAGAGTAACTATGGCTACACCTTC
CSVGPRQSNYGYTF
>.|.|TRBJ2-5|TRBV29-1
TGCAGCGCCGGAGGGGAGACCCAGTACTTC
CSAGGETQYF
>.|TRBD2|TRBJ2-2|TRBV5-1
TGCGCCAGCAGCTTGACTCTGACGACTAGCGGGTCCCGGGAGCTGTTTTTT
CASSLTLTTSGSRELFF
>.|.|TRBJ2-2|TRBV15
TGTGCCACCAGCAGGACCCCAAAGAACACCGGGGAGCTGTTTTTT
CATSRTPKNTGELFF
>.|.|TRBJ1-2|TRBV9
TGTGCCAGCAGCGCGAACTTTAACTATGGCTACACCTTC
CASSANFNYGYTF
>few|.|TRBJ1-1|TRBV29-1
TGCAGCGTTGAAGGGACGGTGAACACTGAAGCTTTCTTT
CSVEGTVNTEAFF
>.|.|TRBJ1-5|TRBV15
TGTGCCACCAGCGCAGGTGGCGGGGGTCAGCCCCAGCATTTT
CATSAGGGGQPQHF
>once|TRBD1|TRBJ1-1|TRBV29-1
TGCAGCGTGAACAGGGGCACTGAAGCTTTCTTT
CSVNRGTEAFF
>few|.|TRBJ1-1|TRBV28
TGTGCCAGCAGTTCTAAGGGGCGATTCGCTTTCTTT
CASSSKGRFAFF
>few|TRBD1|TRBJ1-4|TRBV7-9
TGTGCCAGCAGCTTAGCCAGGGGGAATGAAAAACTGTTTTTT
CASSLARGNEKLFF
>.|TRBD1|TRBJ2-5|TRBV10-3
TGTGCCATCAGCTCGGACAGGGTGTACCAAGAGACCCAGTACTTC
CAISSDRVYQETQYF
>.|TRBD1|TRBJ2-7|TRBV19
TGTGCCAGTCAGTCCGACAGGGGAAGCTACGAGCAGTACTTC
CASQSDRGSYEQYF
>few|TRBD2|TRBJ2-7|TRBV29-1
TGCAGCGGTTCAAGGACTAGCGGGCTCTCCTACGAGCAGTACTTC
CSGSRTSGLSYEQYF
>.|.|TRBJ1-6|TRBV6-5
TGTGCCAGCAGCCTCGACAATGGAAATTCACCCCTCCACTTT
CASSLDNGNSPLHF
>.|.|TRBJ2-5|TRBV29-1
TGCAGCGTTGAAGACCGGGGGACCCTGGAGACCCAGTACTTC
CSVEDRGTLETQYF
>.|TRBD1|TRBJ1-1|TRBV29-1
TGCAGCACCAACAGGGGACTGAACACTGAAGCTTTCTTT
CSTNRGLNTEAFF
>few|.|TRBJ1-1|TRBV30
TGTGCCTTCAATCCGGGCCCCGGTAGGACTGAAGCTTTCTTT
CAFNPGPGRTEAFF
>few|.|TRBJ1-1|TRBV29-1
TGCAGCGTTGAATGGGAAAACACTGAAGCTTTCTTT
CSVEWENTEAFF
>.|TRBD1|TRBJ1-1|TRBV27
TGTGCCAGCAGTCAACTTCAGGGGGCCCGCACTGAAGCTTTCTTT
CASSQLQGARTEAFF
>.|.|TRBJ2-5|TRBV10-3
TGTGCCATCAGTGGGGACCGGGAGACCCAGTACTTC
CAISGDRETQYF
>many|.|TRBJ2-4|TRBV4-2
TGTGCCAGCAGCCAAGATCCCCCAGCTGCAGGTCGGAAAAACATTCAGTACTTC
CASSQDPPAAGRKNIQYF
>.|TRBD2|TRBJ2-5|TRBV5-1
TGCGCCAGCAGCCCCGGGACTAGCGTGGAGACCCAGTACTTC
CASSPGTSVETQYF
>.|TRBD1|TRBJ1-2|TRBV5-1
TGCGCCAGCAGCTCGACAGGGGACGTGGGCTACACCTTC
CASSSTGDVGYTF
>.|TRBD2|TRBJ2-3|TRBV4-1
TGCGCCAGCAGCCACCCGACTAGCGACAAGACAGATACGCAGTATTTT
CASSHPTSDKTDTQYF
>.|.|TRBJ2-5|TRBV5-6
TGTGCCAGCAGCTTGAGATCCGGGATGGAGACCCAGTACTTC
CASSLRSGMETQYF
>few|.|TRBJ1-4|TRBV6-5
TGTGCCATCAGTGAACTTCCCACTAATGAAAAACTGTTTTTT
CAISELPTNEKLFF
>.|.|TRBJ1-2|TRBV6-5
TGTGCCAGCAGCTATGACCGATCATACTATGGCTACACCTTC
CASSYDRSYYGYTF
>few|.|TRBJ1-2|TRBV9
TGTGCCAGCAGCGTAGCTGACCGGTACACCTTC
CASSVADRYTF
>.|.|TRBJ2-1|TRBV30
TGTGCCTGGTGCTTCCCCGCCACTGGCAATGAGCAGTTCTTC
CAWCFPATGNEQFF
>once|.|TRBJ1-2|TRBV27
TGTGCCAGCGGGGTAACAGGGCGGGCAAAGTATGGCTACACCTTC
CASGVTGRAKYGYTF
>.|.|TRBJ2-3|TRBV7-9
TGTGCCAGCAGAAGCAGGCTCCGCGGCACAGATACGCAGTATTTT
CASRSRLRGTDTQYF
>.|.|TRBJ2-3|TRBV10-3
TGTGCCATCAGTGGAAGTAGCGGAAACACAGATACGCAGTATTTT
CAISGSSGNTDTQYF
>.|TRBD2|TRBJ2-7|TRBV30
TGTGCCTGGACTAGCGGGGGGTACGAGCAGTACTTC
CAWTSGGYEQYF
>.|TRBD1|TRBJ2-2|TRBV7-6
TGTGCCAGCAGCCCAGGGGGCAGGGGAAGGGCCGGGGAGCTGTTTTTT
CASSPGGRGRAGELFF
>.|TRBD1|TRBJ1-2|TRBV2
TGTGCCAGCAGTGGTAGGACAGGGAATGGCTACACCTTC
CASSGRTGNGYTF
>few|.|TRBJ1-2|TRBV6-1
TGTGCCAGCGCCGACAGCACGAACTATGGCTACACCTTC
CASADSTNYGYTF
>.|.|TRBJ1-4|TRBV29-1
TGCAGCGTCCGACGCTCGCAGGGGACACTACGAATCACAGTTAATGAAAAACTGTTTTTT
CSVRRSQGTLRITVNEKLFF
>once|.|TRBJ1-1|TRBV30
TGTGCCTGGAGTATCGGCAACGCGAACACTGAAGCTTTCTTT
CAWSIGNANTEAFF
>.|.|TRBJ1-6|TRBV15
TGTGCCACCAGCAGAGTCGCCAGTGGGACCCTCCACTTT
CATSRVASGTLHF
>few|.|TRBJ2-3|TRBV7-9
TGTGCCAGCAGCTTCGGTGGCCAGTTCGCAGATACGCAGTATTTT
CASSFGGQFADTQYF
>once|TRBD2|TRBJ2-2|TRBV9
TGTGCCAGCAGCGTACTGAGCGGGGGCACCGGGGAGCTGTTTTTT
CASSVLSGGTGELFF
>.|TRBD2|TRBJ2-7|TRBV30
TGTGCCTGGAGTGTAACTAGCGGGGGATCCGAGCAGTACTTC
CAWSVTSGGSEQYF
>.|TRBD2|TRBJ2-5|TRBV6-1
TGTGCCAGCAGTGAACTCTGGGAGGGGACCCAGTACTTC
CASSELWEGTQYF
>.|TRBD2|TRBJ2-3|TRBV4-1
TGCGCCAGCAACCTCGGAGAGCGGGGGGGCGGGGGTACGCAGTATTTT
CASNLGERGGGGTQYF
>.|TRBD1|TRBJ2-7|TRBV19
TGTGCCAGTAGTCCTCGGGACAGCTCCTACGAGCAGTACTTC
CASSPRDSSYEQYF
>.|.|TRBJ1-6|TRBV2
TGTGCCAGCAGCCAGGAAACATCTAATTCACCCCTCCACTTT
CASSQETSNSPLHF
>.|.|TRBJ1-2|TRBV7-2
TGTGCCAGCAGCTCAGAGGGAGTAGGCTATGGCTACACCTTC
CASSSEGVGYGYTF
>.|.|TRBJ2-5|TRBV15
TGTGCCACCGCACGGGGCCAAGAGACCCAGTACTTC
CATARGQETQYF
>few|.|TRBJ1-1|TRBV29-1
TGCAGCGTTGAAGTGGGTTTGAACACTGAAGCTTTCTTT
CSVEVGLNTEAFF
>.|.|TRBJ2-7|TRBV28
TGTGCCAGCAGGGGGGCCACCTACGAGCAGTACTTC
CASRGATYEQYF
>.|TRBD1|TRBJ1-6|TRBV6-5
TGTGCCAGCAGTTCCGGACAGGTGTATAATTCACCCCTCCACTTT
CASSSGQVYNSPLHF